The clone carrying this T cell receptor (beta chain) was recorded at least ten times. Its antigen is undetermined. This specimen comes from a study of T cells after yellow fever vaccination. Study-wide points: The study re-detected most primary-vaccination clones after the booster (nearly 97% CD4, roughly 90% CD8). Repertoires sorted by FACS could include abundant clonotypes that are contaminants from the bulk population.

Via MiXCR, TCRdb re-called the 5' RACE reads, giving one row per CDR3 protein. The sample includes 150,000 to 200,000 distinct CDR3 sequences, about 10% of them seen just once. The CDR3 is made up of 12 amino acids. V was clipped by 6 bases and J by 8 bases, with 11 bases between them. The sample was CD8+ T cells sorted from PBMCs, taken 15 days after the yellow fever booster vaccination. The chain combines TRBV12-3 or TRBV12-4 with TRBJ2-1; D may match TRBD1 or TRBD2 (5 bases each). This receptor was identified in a man between 18 and 35 years old who received the YFV17D yellow fever vaccine. CDR3 sequence reads: CASSLWGHEQFF. In DNA, the CDR3 is TGTGCCAGCAGCTTATGGGGACATGAGCAGTTCTTC.